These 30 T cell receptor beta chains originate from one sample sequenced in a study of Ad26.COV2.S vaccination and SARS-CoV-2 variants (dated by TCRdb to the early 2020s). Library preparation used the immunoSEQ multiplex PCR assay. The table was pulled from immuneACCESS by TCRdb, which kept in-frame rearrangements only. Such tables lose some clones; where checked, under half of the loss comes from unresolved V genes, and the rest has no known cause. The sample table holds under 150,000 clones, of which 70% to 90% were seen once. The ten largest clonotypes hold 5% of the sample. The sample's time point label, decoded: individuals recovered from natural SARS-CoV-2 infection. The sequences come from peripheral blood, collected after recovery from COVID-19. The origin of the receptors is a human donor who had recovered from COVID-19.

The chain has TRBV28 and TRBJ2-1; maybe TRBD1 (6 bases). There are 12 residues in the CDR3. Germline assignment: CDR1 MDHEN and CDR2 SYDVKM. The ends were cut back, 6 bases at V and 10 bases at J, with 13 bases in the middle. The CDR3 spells CASSRPQGEQFF. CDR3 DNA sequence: TGTGCCAGCAGCCGACCCCAGGGGGAGCAGTTCTTC.

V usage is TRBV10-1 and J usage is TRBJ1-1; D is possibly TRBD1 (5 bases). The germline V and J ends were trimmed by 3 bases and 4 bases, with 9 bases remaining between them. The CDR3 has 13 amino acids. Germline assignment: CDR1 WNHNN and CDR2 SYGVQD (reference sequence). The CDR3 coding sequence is TGCGCCAGCAGTGACCGGAGGGGCACTGAAGCTTTCTTT. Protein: CASSDRRGTEAFF.

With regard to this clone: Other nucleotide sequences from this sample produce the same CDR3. CDR3: CASSPGQGYEQYF. The CDR3 DNA reads as TGTGCCAGCAGTCCGGGACAGGGCTACGAGCAGTACTTC. V is TRBV28 and J is TRBJ2-7; 9 bases fit TRBD1. Germline-derived CDR1 and CDR2 are MDHEN and SYDVKM. V was pared by 5 bases and J by 3 bases, with 2 bases of the junction left unmatched. CDR3 size: 13 residues.

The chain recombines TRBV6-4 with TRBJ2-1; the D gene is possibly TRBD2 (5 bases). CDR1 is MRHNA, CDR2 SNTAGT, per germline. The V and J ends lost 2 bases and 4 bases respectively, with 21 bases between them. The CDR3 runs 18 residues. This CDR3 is CASSDPVSVTEGYNEQFF. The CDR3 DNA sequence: TGTGCCAGCAGTGACCCGGTCAGCGTTACCGAGGGTTACAATGAGCAGTTCTTC.

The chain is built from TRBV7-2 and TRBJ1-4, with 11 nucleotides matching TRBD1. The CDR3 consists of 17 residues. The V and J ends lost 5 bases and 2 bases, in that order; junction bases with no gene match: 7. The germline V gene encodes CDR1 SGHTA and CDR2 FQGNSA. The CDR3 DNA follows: TGTGCCAGCAGCCCTTCGGACAGGGGGCTGACTAATGAAAAACTGTTTTTT. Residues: CASSPSDRGLTNEKLFF.

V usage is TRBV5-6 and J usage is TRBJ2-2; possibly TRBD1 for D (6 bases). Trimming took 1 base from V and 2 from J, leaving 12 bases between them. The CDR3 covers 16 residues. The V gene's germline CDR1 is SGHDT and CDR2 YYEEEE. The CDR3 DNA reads TGTGCCAGCAGCTTGAGACAGGTGATAAACACCGGGGAGCTGTTTTTT. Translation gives CASSLRQVINTGELFF. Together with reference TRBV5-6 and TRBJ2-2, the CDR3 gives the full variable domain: DAGVTQSPTHLIKTRGQQVTLRCSPKSGHDTVSWYQQALGQGPQFIFQYYEEEERQRGNFPDRFSGHQFPNYSSELNVNALLLGDSALYLCASSLRQVINTGELFFGEGSRLTVL.

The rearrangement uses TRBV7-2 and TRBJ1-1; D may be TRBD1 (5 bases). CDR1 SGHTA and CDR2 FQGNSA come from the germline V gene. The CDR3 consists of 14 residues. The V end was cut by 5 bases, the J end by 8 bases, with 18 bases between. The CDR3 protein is CASSPDGAVWEAFF. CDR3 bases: TGTGCCAGCAGCCCCGATGGGGCCGTTTGGGAAGCTTTCTTT.

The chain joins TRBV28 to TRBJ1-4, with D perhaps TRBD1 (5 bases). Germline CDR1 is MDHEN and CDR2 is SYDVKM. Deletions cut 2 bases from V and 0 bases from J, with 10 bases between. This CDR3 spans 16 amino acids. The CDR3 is CASSLGHVATNEKLFF. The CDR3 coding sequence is TGTGCCAGCAGTTTAGGACACGTCGCAACTAATGAAAAACTGTTTTTT.

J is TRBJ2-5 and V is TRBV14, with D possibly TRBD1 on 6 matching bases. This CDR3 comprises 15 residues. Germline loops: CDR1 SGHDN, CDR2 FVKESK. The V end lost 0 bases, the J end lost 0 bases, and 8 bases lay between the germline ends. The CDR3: CASSQDTGNQETQYF. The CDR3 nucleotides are TGTGCCAGCAGCCAAGATACAGGGAACCAAGAGACCCAGTACTTC.

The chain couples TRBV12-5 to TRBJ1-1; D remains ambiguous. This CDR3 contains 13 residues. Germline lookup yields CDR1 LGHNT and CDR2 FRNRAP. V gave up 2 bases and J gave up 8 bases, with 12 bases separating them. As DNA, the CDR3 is TGTGCTAGTGGTTTGACCCGGGGTTCGGAAGCTTTCTTT. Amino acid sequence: CASGLTRGSEAFF.

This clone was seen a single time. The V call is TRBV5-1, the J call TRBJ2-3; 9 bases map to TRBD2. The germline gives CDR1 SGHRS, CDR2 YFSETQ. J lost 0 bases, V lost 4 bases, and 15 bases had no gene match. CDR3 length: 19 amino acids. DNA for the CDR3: TGCGCCAGCAGCCTCGATAGCGGGGGCCGGAATCCAAGCACAGATACGCAGTATTTT. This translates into CASSLDSGGRNPSTDTQYF.

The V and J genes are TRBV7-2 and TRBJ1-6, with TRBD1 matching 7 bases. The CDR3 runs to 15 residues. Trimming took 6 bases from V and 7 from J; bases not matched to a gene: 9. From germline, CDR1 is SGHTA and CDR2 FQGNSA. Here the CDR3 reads CASSSPTGWNSPLHF. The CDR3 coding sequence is TGTGCCAGCAGTTCACCGACAGGGTGGAATTCACCCCTCCACTTT.

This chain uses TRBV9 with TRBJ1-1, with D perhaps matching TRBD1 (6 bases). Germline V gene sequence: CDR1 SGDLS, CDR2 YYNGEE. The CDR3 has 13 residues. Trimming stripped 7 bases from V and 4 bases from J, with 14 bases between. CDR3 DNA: TGTGCCAGCGGTGGGGGGGCTGGCACTGAAGCTTTCTTT. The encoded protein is CASGGGAGTEAFF.

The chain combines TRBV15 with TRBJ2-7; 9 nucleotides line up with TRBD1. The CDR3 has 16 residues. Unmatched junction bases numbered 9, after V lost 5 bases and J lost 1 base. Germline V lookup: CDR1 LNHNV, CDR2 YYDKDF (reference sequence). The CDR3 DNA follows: TGTGCCACCAGCTCCCCGGTCGGACAGGGGTCCTACGAGCAGTACTTC. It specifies CATSSPVGQGSYEQYF.

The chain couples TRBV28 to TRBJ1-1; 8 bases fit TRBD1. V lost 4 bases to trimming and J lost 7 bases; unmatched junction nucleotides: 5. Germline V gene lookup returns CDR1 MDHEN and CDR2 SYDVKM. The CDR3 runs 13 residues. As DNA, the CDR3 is TGTGCCAGCAGTTCTCAGGGGGCAGTTGAAGCTTTCTTT. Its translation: CASSSQGAVEAFF.

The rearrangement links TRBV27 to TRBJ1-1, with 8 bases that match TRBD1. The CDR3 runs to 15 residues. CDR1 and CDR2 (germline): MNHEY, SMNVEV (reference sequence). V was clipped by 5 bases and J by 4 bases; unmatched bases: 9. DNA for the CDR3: TGTGCCAGCAGTGGAATAGACAGGGGTGTCACTGAAGCTTTCTTT. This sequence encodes CASSGIDRGVTEAFF.

In DNA, the CDR3 is TGTGCCAGCAGTACTGAGCCCCAGTACTTC. Protein product: CASSTEPQYF. The V and J genes are TRBV28 and TRBJ2-5; D remains ambiguous. Germline values: CDR1 MDHEN, CDR2 SYDVKM. The CDR3 extends over 10 amino acids. Trimming pared 5 bases from V and 9 bases from J, leaving 7 bases between.

The CDR3 is CASSQDLGGNSPLHF. CDR3 in DNA: TGCGCCAGCAGCCAAGATCTAGGCGGTAATTCACCCCTCCACTTT. The rearrangement joins TRBV4-3 to TRBJ1-6; no definite D call. Germline V lookup: CDR1 LGHNA, CDR2 YSLEER. The length of the CDR3 is 15 residues. V dropped 0 bases and J dropped 6 bases, with 9 bases sitting between them.

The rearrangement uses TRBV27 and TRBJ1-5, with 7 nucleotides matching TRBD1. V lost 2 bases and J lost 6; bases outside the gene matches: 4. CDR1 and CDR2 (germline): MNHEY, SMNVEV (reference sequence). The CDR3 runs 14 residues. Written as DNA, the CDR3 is TGTGCCAGCAGTTTACGACAGGGCAGTCAGCCCCAGCATTTT. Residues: CASSLRQGSQPQHF.

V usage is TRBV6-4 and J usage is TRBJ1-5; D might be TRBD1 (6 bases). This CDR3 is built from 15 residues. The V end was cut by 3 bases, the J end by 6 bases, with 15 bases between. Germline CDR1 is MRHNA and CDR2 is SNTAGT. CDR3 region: CASSEGAGRGQPQHF. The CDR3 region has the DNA TGTGCCAGCAGTGAGGGGGCTGGGAGGGGTCAGCCCCAGCATTTT.

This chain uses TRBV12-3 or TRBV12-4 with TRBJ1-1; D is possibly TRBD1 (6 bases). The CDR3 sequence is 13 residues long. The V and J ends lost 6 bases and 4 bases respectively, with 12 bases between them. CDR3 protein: CASRLGAVTEAFF. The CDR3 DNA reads TGTGCCAGCAGGCTGGGGGCGGTCACTGAAGCTTTCTTT.

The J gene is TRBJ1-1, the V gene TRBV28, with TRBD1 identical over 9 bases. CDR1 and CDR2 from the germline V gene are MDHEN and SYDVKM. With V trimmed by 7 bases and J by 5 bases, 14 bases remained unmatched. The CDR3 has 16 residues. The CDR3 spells CASIGTGPQLGTEAFF. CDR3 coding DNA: TGTGCCAGCATAGGGACAGGGCCTCAACTGGGGACTGAAGCTTTCTTT.

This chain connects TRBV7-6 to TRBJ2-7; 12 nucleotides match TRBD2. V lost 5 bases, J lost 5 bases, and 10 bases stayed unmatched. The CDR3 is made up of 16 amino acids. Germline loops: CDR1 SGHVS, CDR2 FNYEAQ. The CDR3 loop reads CASSKTSGGLKNEQYF. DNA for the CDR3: TGTGCCAGCAGCAAGACTAGCGGGGGTTTGAAAAACGAGCAGTACTTC. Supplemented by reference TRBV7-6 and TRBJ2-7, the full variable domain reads GAGVSQSPRYKVTKRGQDVALRCDPISGHVSLYWYRQALGQGPEFLTYFNYEAQQDKSGLPNDRFSAERPEGSISTLTIQRTEQRDSAMYRCASSKTSGGLKNEQYFGPGTRLTVT.

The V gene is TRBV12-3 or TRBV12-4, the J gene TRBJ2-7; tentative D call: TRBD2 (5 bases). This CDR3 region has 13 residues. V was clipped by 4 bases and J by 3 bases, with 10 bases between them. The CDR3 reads CASSSGIVYEQYF. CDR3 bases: TGTGCCAGCAGTTCCGGGATCGTCTACGAGCAGTACTTC.

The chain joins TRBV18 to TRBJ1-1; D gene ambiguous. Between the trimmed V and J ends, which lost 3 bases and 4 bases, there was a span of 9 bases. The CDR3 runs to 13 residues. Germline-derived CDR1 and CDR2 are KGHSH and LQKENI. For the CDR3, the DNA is TGTGCCAGCTCACCGTCGGTAGGCACTGAAGCTTTCTTT. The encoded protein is CASSPSVGTEAFF.

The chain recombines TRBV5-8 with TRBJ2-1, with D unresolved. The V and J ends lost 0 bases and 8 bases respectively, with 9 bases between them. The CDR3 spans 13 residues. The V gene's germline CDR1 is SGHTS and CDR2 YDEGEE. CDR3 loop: CASSLGYFDEQFF. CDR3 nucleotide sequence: TGTGCCAGCAGCTTGGGATATTTCGATGAGCAGTTCTTC.

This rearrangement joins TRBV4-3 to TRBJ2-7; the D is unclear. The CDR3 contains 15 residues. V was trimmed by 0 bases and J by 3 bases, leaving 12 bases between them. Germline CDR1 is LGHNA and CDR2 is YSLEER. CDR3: CASSQDTRVGYEQYF. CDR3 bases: TGCGCCAGCAGCCAAGATACCAGAGTGGGCTACGAGCAGTACTTC.

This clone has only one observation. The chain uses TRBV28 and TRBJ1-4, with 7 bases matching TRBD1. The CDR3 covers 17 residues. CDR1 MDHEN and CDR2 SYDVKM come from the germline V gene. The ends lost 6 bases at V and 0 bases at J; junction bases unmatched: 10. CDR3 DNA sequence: TGTGCCAGCAGCCCCGCCCGACAGGGCGCAACTAATGAAAAACTGTTTTTT. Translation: CASSPARQGATNEKLFF. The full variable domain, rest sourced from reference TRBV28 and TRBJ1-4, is DVKVTQSSRYLVKRTGEKVFLECVQDMDHENMFWYRQDPGLGLRLIYFSYDVKMKEKGDIPEGYSVSREKKERFSLILESASTNQTSMYLCASSPARQGATNEKLFFGSGTQLSVL.

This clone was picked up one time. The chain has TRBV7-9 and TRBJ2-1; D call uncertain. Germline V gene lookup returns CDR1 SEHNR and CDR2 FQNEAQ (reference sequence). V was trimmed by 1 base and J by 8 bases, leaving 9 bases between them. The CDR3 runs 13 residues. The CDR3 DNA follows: TGTGCCAGCAGCTTAGTTACCTTCGATGAGCAGTTCTTC. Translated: CASSLVTFDEQFF.

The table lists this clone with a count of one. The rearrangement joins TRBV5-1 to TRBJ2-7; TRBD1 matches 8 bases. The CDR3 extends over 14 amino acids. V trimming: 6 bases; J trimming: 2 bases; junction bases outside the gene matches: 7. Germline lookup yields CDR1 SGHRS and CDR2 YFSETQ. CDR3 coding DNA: TGCGCCAGCACCTACACAGGGGGTACCTACGAGCAGTACTTC. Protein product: CASTYTGGTYEQYF.